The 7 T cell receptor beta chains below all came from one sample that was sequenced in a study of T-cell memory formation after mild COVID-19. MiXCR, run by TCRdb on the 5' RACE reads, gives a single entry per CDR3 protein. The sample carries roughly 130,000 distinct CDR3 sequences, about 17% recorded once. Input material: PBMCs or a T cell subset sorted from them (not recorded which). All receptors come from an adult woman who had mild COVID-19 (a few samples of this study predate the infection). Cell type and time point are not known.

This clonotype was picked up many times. CDR3 protein: CASSLGLATDTQYF. CDR3 coding DNA: TGTGCCAGCAGCTTGGGACTAGCCACAGATACGCAGTATTTT. This rearrangement joins TRBV13 to TRBJ2-3; 9 bases are shared with TRBD2. Losses at the gene ends were 3 bases for V and 2 bases for J; bases not matched to a gene: 0. This CDR3 region has 14 residues. Germline V CDR1 and CDR2: PRHDT, FYEKMQ (reference sequence).

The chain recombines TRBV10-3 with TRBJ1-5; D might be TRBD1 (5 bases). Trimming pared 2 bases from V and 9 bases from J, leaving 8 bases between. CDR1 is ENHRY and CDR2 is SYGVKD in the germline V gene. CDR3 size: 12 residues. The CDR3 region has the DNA TGTGCCATCAGTGAGACAGGCCGGCCCCAGCATTTT. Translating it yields CAISETGRPQHF.

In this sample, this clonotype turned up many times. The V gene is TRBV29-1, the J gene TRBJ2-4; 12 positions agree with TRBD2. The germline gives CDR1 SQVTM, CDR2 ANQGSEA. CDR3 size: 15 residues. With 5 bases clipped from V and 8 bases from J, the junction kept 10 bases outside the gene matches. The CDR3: CSVTGLAGPGDIQYF. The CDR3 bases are TGCAGCGTTACCGGACTAGCGGGGCCAGGGGACATTCAGTACTTC.

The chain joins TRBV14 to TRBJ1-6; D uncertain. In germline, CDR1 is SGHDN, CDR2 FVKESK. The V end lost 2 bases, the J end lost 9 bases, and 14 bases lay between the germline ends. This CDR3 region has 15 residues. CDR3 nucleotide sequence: TGTGCCAGCAGCCAAAACTTGGCCCGAATTTCACCCCTCCACTTT. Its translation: CASSQNLARISPLHF.

CDR3 in DNA: TGCGCCAGCAGCTTGGAGACCTACAATGAGCAGTTCTTC. As protein: CASSLETYNEQFF. The genes are TRBV5-1 and TRBJ2-1; D gene ambiguous. CDR1 is SGHRS, CDR2 YFSETQ, per germline. The CDR3 is made up of 13 amino acids. The V gene lost 0 bases and the J gene lost 2 bases, with 3 bases spanning the gap.

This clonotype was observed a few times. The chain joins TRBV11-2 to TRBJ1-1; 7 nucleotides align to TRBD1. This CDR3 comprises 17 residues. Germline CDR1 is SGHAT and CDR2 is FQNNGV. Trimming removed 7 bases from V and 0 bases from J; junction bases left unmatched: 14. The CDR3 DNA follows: TGTGCCAGCATCCAGGGGGGGACCACGGCTTTGAACACTGAAGCTTTCTTT. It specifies CASIQGGTTALNTEAFF.

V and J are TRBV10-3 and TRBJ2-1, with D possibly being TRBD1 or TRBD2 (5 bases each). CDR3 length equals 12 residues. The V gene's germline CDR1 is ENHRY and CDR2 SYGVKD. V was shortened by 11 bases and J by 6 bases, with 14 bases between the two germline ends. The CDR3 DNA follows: TGTGCCTCGGGACCGGGTCCCAATGAGCAGTTCTTC. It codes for CASGPGPNEQFF.